These T cell receptor beta chains were read from a single sample in a study of T-cell memory formation after mild COVID-19. One entry per CDR3 protein results from TCRdb running MiXCR on the 5' RACE reads. Found here are hundreds of thousands of distinct CDR3 sequences, about a sixth of them singletons; the top ten hold 12%. Input material: PBMCs or a T cell subset sorted from them (not recorded which). These receptors were obtained from an adult woman who had mild COVID-19 (a few samples of this study predate the infection). Cell type and time point are not known. Both conserved end residues are part of each CDR3. The size entry is marked missing in some rows and otherwise reads once, few, many or a size class.

v_call	cdr3_length	j_call	clone_size	cdr3_aa
TRBV12-3/TRBV12-4	13	TRBJ2-1	few	CASSPSPLSEQFF
TRBV12-3/TRBV12-4	14	TRBJ1-2	few	CASSLGDRGSGYTF
TRBV4-3	18	TRBJ2-1	few	CASSQDRLAGGVRNEQFF
TRBV5-1	15	TRBJ2-1	few	CASSGGGLAGFEQFF
TRBV18	13	TRBJ1-2	few	CASSTTGVDGYTF
TRBV18	17	TRBJ2-5	.	CASSPGPSGNKGQTQYF
TRBV10-3	14	TRBJ1-1	many	CAISRQGADTEAFF
TRBV10-3	16	TRBJ2-7	.	CAIRRTSGVSSYEQYF
TRBV11-2	14	TRBJ2-5	.	CASSSAGVGETQYF
TRBV7-3	13	TRBJ2-2	.	CASSLRPPGELFF
TRBV6-5	14	TRBJ2-7	few	CASSYNTDTYEQYF
TRBV18	15	TRBJ2-3	.	CASSPGQGAINTQYF
TRBV5-1	18	TRBJ2-5	few	CASSLLTLAGGEAETQYF
TRBV12-3/TRBV12-4	16	TRBJ2-1	many	CASSLDLGRLGNEQFF
TRBV3-1	15	TRBJ2-7	.	CASSQAGPKGTEQYF
TRBV5-6	13	TRBJ1-2	.	CASRLQGSYGYTF